The 17 T cell receptor beta chains given below trace back to one sample, sequenced in a study of tumor-infiltrating lymphocytes in primary liver carcinoma. The authors made TCR beta cDNA from 500 to 600 ng total RNA with a constant-region primer. Each TCR beta library was derived from three nested multiplex PCR rounds that employed slightly modified ARM-PCR. Both of the initial two PCR rounds ran for 10 cycles and employed TRBV1-TRBV30 forward primers alongside a C-beta reverse primer. TCRdb itself ran the multiplex PCR reads through MiXCR, one entry per CDR3 protein. The profile shows 20,000 to 25,000 distinct CDR3 sequences, approximately 70% of them singletons. The approximately 17-34 mg bulk tissue piece was not sorted before simultaneous RNA and DNA extraction. The sample was liver tumor tissue from sampling region 1. As to subset: tumor region T1, superior pole. The receptors were sampled from a man aged 35-49 years with primary liver carcinoma and hepatitis B virus infection.

In the case of this clonotype: Sequence at one end of the junction differs from germline and may be a read error. The rearrangement uses TRBV10-2 and TRBJ1-6; maybe TRBD1 (6 bases). CDR3 length equals 18 residues. CDR1 is WSHSY and CDR2 is SAAADI in the germline V gene. The CDR3 protein is CASNETKTGFSYNSPLHF. The CDR3 DNA sequence: TGCGCCAGCAATGAGACAAAAACAGGGTTCTCCTATAATTCACCCCTCCACTTT.

This clonotype was picked up a small number of times. The DNA for the CDR3 is TGTGCCAGCAGCTTAGCGCCCACCACCGGGGAGCTGTTTTTT. This sequence encodes CASSLAPTTGELFF. This chain links TRBV7-6 with TRBJ2-2; no firm D call. Trimming cost V 0 bases and J 4 bases, with 6 bases left between them. Germline CDR1 reads SGHVS; CDR2 reads FNYEAQ. The CDR3 runs to 14 residues.

In the case of this clonotype: One end of the junction does not line up with germline, which may come from a read error. The chain combines TRBV5-4 with TRBJ2-3; 9 nucleotides align to TRBD2. The CDR3 contains 14 residues. Germline V CDR1 and CDR2: SGHNT, YYREEE (reference sequence). CDR3 sequence (DNA): TGTGCCAGCAGCGACGGACTAGCGCCAGGTACGCAGTATTTC. Translation gives CASSDGLAPGTQYF.

Note on this clonotype: Relative to the germline gene, one junction end is altered; a read error may explain this. The chain recombines TRBV6-5 with TRBJ2-2, with D possibly TRBD2 on 6 matching bases. The CDR3 length is 14 residues. CDR1 is MNHEY and CDR2 is SVGAGI in the germline V gene. CDR3 loop: CASSYALSTGGLFF. The DNA of the CDR3 is TGTGCCAGCAGTTATGCCCTGAGCACCGGGGGGCTGTTTTTT.

A remark on this clonotype: Given a much more abundant clone one base away, this may be a read error. This rearrangement joins TRBV11-2 to TRBJ2-7; perhaps TRBD1 as D (6 bases). CDR1 and CDR2 from the germline V gene are SGHAT and FQNNGV. Trimming removed 2 bases from V and 4 bases from J, with 24 bases in between. The CDR3 has 18 amino acids. CDR3 nucleotides: TGTGCCAGCAGCTTAAGCGGATCTCTAGGGGGAGCCTCTTACGAGCAGTACTTC. Its protein is CASSLSGSLGGASYEQYF.

This clonotype occurred many times. The chain couples TRBV6-6 to TRBJ1-4; D perhaps matches TRBD1 (6 bases). Trimming left V 7 bases short and J 4 bases short, with 13 bases between. Germline V gene lookup returns CDR1 MNHNY and CDR2 SVGAGI (reference sequence). The CDR3 totals 14 residues. The CDR3 nucleotides read TGTGCCAGCAAACAGGGACTCCATAATGAAAAACTGTTTTTT. Its translation is CASKQGLHNEKLFF.

A few counts support this clonotype. A much larger clone sits a single nucleotide away, making a read error possible. J is TRBJ2-1 and V is TRBV11-2; D is unclear. Germline V lookup: CDR1 SGHAT, CDR2 FQNNGV. The CDR3 runs to 19 residues. The V and J ends lost 1 base and 5 bases respectively, with 24 bases between them. CDR3 nucleotide sequence: TGTGCCAGCAGCTTAGGCCCGCACTCTAGGATGGGGATGGACAATGAGCAGTTCTTC. Translated: CASSLGPHSRMGMDNEQFF.

This clonotype has a handful of counts. V usage is TRBV29-1 and J usage is TRBJ2-7; D is perhaps TRBD1 (7 bases). Between the trimmed V and J ends, which lost 6 bases and 1 base, there was a span of 13 bases. The germline V gene has CDR1 SQVTM and CDR2 ANQGSEA. The CDR3 covers 13 residues. As DNA, the CDR3 is TGCAGCGTGAGGCCAGGGGGGTCCTACGAGCAGTACTTC. Protein: CSVRPGGSYEQYF.

As concerns this clonotype: The junction departs from germline at one end; a sequencing error may be responsible. The chain recombines TRBV4-3 with TRBJ2-7, with D uncertain. The V gene's germline CDR1 is LGHNA and CDR2 YSLEER. The CDR3 totals 15 residues. CDR3 bases: TGCGCCAGCAGCCAGGATCAGGAGACTCCCTACGAGCGGTACTTC. This translates into CASSQDQETPYERYF.

This clonotype is large (0.1 to 1%). The CDR3 region is CASNDLDRGLTGELFF. The CDR3 region has the DNA TGCGCCAGCAACGATCTGGACAGGGGGTTAACCGGGGAGCTGTTTTTT. The rearrangement links TRBV4-1 to TRBJ2-2, with 10 bases aligning to TRBD1. This CDR3 is built from 16 residues. Per germline, CDR1 MGHRA and CDR2 YSYEKL. V trimming: 7 bases; J trimming: 5 bases; junction bases outside the gene matches: 10.

The J gene is TRBJ2-3, the V gene TRBV11-2, with 12 bases matching TRBD1. Unmatched junction bases numbered 17, after V lost 10 bases and J lost 3 bases. The germline CDR1 and CDR2 sequences are SGHAT and FQNNGV. This CDR3 contains 18 residues. The CDR3 bases are TGTGCCAACTGCTTAGTCGTTGGGACAGGGGGCAAAACAGATACGCAGTATTTT. Its translation: CANCLVVGTGGKTDTQYF.

For this clonotype: Mismatch with germline at one junction end may stem from a read error. The chain combines TRBV4-2 with TRBJ1-2, with D unresolved. The CDR3 has 15 residues. The germline V gene encodes CDR1 LGHNA and CDR2 YNFKEQ. This chain's CDR3 is CASTQDMGRRGDYTF. The CDR3 nucleotides are TGTGCCAGCACCCAAGATATGGGCAGGCGTGGTGACTACACCTTC.

In its sample, this clonotype was seen once. At one boundary the junction diverges from the germline segment, which might be a read error. The V call is TRBV30, the J call TRBJ1-4, with D hard to call. There are 13 residues in the CDR3. Germline V gene data show CDR1 as GTSNPN and CDR2 as SVGIG (reference sequence). In nucleotides, the CDR3 is TGTGCCTGGAGGAGAACAGAAAATGAAAAACCGTTTTTT. Translation: CAWRRTENEKPFF.

Concerning this clonotype itself: This may arise from a read error, as a much more abundant clone is one base away. The chain has TRBV20-1 and TRBJ1-1, with 8 bases fitting TRBD1. V lost 7 bases to trimming and J lost 3 bases; unmatched junction nucleotides: 7. This CDR3 spans 13 amino acids. The germline V gene encodes CDR1 DFQATT and CDR2 SNEGSKA (reference sequence). CDR3 protein: CSVTSTGDTEAFF. Here the CDR3 DNA reads TGCAGTGTTACTTCGACAGGGGACACTGAAGCTTTCTTT.

The count of this clonotype is one. The chain has TRBV5-6 and TRBJ2-3, with D perhaps TRBD2 (5 bases). The CDR3 contains 14 residues. V was shortened by 5 bases and J by 3 bases, with 13 bases between the two germline ends. Germline CDR1 is SGHDT and CDR2 is YYEEEE. The DNA of the CDR3 is TGTGCCAGCAGATTGTGGCGGAGGACAGATACGCAGTATTTT. Translating gives CASRLWRRTDTQYF.

Concerning this clonotype: Likely a read error: the CDR3 ends without its conserved phenylalanine or tryptophan. The chain recombines TRBV29-1 with TRBJ2-1; TRBD1 might be the D (7 bases). The CDR3 totals 12 residues. Germline V gene sequence: CDR1 SQVTM, CDR2 ANQGSEA. The CDR3: CSVRQGGIEQFS. The CDR3 DNA is TGTAGCGTCCGACAGGGAGGCATTGAGCAGTTCTCC.

The chain is built from TRBV6-6 and TRBJ2-1; D might be TRBD1 (5 bases). The CDR3 is made up of 14 amino acids. The germline CDR1 and CDR2 sequences are MNHNY and SVGAGI (reference sequence). The V end lost 5 bases, the J end lost 16 bases, and 24 bases lay between the germline ends. The CDR3 is CASSQDPGRTMGFF. As DNA, the CDR3 is TGTGCCAGCAGTCAGGATCCCGGCCGGACAATGGGATTCTTC.